The 24 T cell receptor beta chains listed next were all sequenced from one sample in a study of Graves' ophthalmopathy and Graves' hyperthyroidism. Amplification of TCR beta CDR3 regions used RNA transcripts. Amplification began with first-round RT-PCR using HTBI primers, then second-round multiplex PCR was performed. TCRdb reprocessed the multiplex PCR reads via MiXCR and lists one record per CDR3 protein. The table records about 1.2 million distinct CDR3 sequences, about 40% of them present only once. The sample was peripheral blood or thyroid tissue (not recorded which). The receptors originated from an adult man with Graves' hyperthyroidism.

This clonotype was picked up many times. The chain combines TRBV15 with TRBJ2-7; weak D call: TRBD2 (6 bases). This CDR3 spans 14 amino acids. Trimming left V 6 bases short and J 5 bases short, with 17 bases between. CDR1 and CDR2 (germline): LNHNV, YYDKDF (reference sequence). The CDR3 reads CATSLTLLAHEQYF. CDR3 coding DNA: TGTGCCACCAGTCTAACTTTACTAGCTCACGAGCAGTACTTC.

There are a few counts of this clonotype. J is TRBJ2-2 and V is TRBV7-3; 9 positions match TRBD1. Germline-derived CDR1 and CDR2 are SGHTA and FQGTGA. This CDR3 contains 14 residues. Trimming took 5 bases from V and 7 from J; bases not matched to a gene: 5. The chain's CDR3 is CASSPGQGGGELFF. The CDR3 DNA reads TGTGCCAGCAGCCCGGGACAGGGCGGCGGGGAGCTGTTTTTT.

This clonotype appeared many times. The gene calls are TRBV25-1 and TRBJ1-6, with D maybe TRBD1 (5 bases). V lost 6 bases, J lost 7 bases, and 16 bases lay in between. CDR3 length: 15 residues. Looked up from germline, CDR1 is MGHDK and CDR2 is SYGVNS. CDR3: CASSEGLGLNSPLHF. The CDR3 coding sequence is TGTGCCAGCAGCGAAGGATTGGGACTCAATTCACCCCTCCACTTT. The whole variable domain, remainder taken from reference TRBV25-1 and TRBJ1-6, is EADIYQTPRYLVIGTGKKITLECSQTMGHDKMYWYQQDPGMELHLIHYSYGVNSTEKGDLSSESTVSRIRTEHFPLTLESARPSHTSQYLCASSEGLGLNSPLHFGNGTRLTVT.

In the case of this clonotype: A much bigger clone sits one base away, suggesting this may be a read error. This chain joins TRBV2 and TRBJ2-2; 10 bases are a match to TRBD2. The V and J ends lost 7 bases and 4 bases, in that order; junction bases with no gene match: 3. Germline V lookup: CDR1 SNHLY, CDR2 FYNNEI. The CDR3 has 14 amino acids. The CDR3 loop reads CASKGLAFTGELFF. Written as DNA, the CDR3 is TGTGCCAGCAAGGGACTAGCGTTCACCGGGGAGCTGTTTTTT.

This clonotype was observed many times. This sequence joins TRBV9 and TRBJ2-5; TRBD2 agrees at 10 bases. CDR3 length: 15 residues. The germline CDR1 and CDR2 sequences are SGDLS and YYNGEE. V lost 0 bases to trimming and J lost 5 bases; unmatched junction nucleotides: 4. The CDR3 protein is CASSVDGLAVETQYF. In nucleotides, the CDR3 is TGTGCCAGCAGCGTAGACGGACTAGCGGTGGAGACCCAGTACTTC.

This clonotype showed up many times. The gene calls are TRBV4-1 and TRBJ1-6, with 10 bases matching TRBD1. The length of the CDR3 is 15 residues. V trimming: 3 bases; J trimming: 9 bases; junction bases outside the gene matches: 5. CDR1 is MGHRA, CDR2 YSYEKL, per germline. The CDR3 nucleotides are TGCGCCAGCAGCCACTCCAGGGACAGGGGTTCACCCCTCCACTTT. The encoded protein is CASSHSRDRGSPLHF.

At least ten counts were recorded for this clonotype. The chain links TRBV20-1 to TRBJ1-6, with D possibly matching TRBD1 (6 bases). Deletions cut 6 bases from V and 10 bases from J, with 16 bases between. Per germline, CDR1 DFQATT and CDR2 SNEGSKA (reference sequence). This CDR3 comprises 13 residues. For the CDR3, the DNA is TGCAGTGCCCTGGGACATTTAGACTCACCCCTCCACTTT. It encodes CSALGHLDSPLHF.

This clonotype was observed many times. The V gene is TRBV4-1, the J gene TRBJ1-6; 10 positions agree with TRBD1. V lost 5 bases and J lost 0; bases outside the gene matches: 4. This CDR3 spans 17 amino acids. The germline gives CDR1 MGHRA, CDR2 YSYEKL. CDR3 nucleotides: TGCGCCAGCAGCAAGGGACAGGGGAGCTCCTATAATTCACCCCTCCACTTT. This translates into CASSKGQGSSYNSPLHF.

This clonotype showed up just a few times. The chain joins TRBV6-1 to TRBJ1-1; D is undetermined. V was shortened by 9 bases and J by 1 base, with 12 bases between the two germline ends. The CDR3 extends over 13 amino acids. In germline, CDR1 is MNHNS, CDR2 SASEGT. This chain's CDR3 is CASSRLRNTEAFF. Written as DNA, the CDR3 is TGTGCCAGTTCTCGCTTGAGGAACACTGAAGCTTTCTTT.

The chain links TRBV9 to TRBJ2-5; no clear D gene. Germline CDR1 is SGDLS and CDR2 is YYNGEE. V gave up 0 bases and J gave up 5 bases, with 11 bases separating them. This CDR3 is 14 amino acids long. The CDR3 region has the DNA TGTGCCAGCAGCGTAGGTTTTCCTGGGGAGACCCAGTACTTC. This gives the protein CASSVGFPGETQYF.

On this clonotype: The junction differs from germline at one of its ends, possibly a read error. The chain uses TRBV23-1 and TRBJ2-1; TRBD2 aligns across 10 bases. TRBV23-1 is sorted into the ORF group, with uncertain function. The CDR3 is 19 residues long. DNA of the CDR3: TGTGCCAGCAGTAAAGGGAAAGGACTAGCGGTCTTACAATTCGGGGAGCAGTTCTTC. It yields the protein CASSKGKGLAVLQFGEQFF.

This clonotype was counted once. In this CDR3 the conserved last residue, phenylalanine or tryptophan, is missing, so a read error is likely. The limits of the CDR3 on the DNA are not certain, so only TCRdb's listed CDR3 is given. The chain uses TRBV7-3 and TRBJ1-1; the table's D call, TRBD1, has no DNA check behind it. Inclusive of both ends, the CDR3 amounts to 8 amino acids. Germline CDR1 is SGHTA and CDR2 is FQGTGA. CDR3 sequence reads: CASSPDRV.

This chain uses TRBV25-1 with TRBJ1-6, with D perhaps TRBD1 (5 bases). V dropped 3 bases and J dropped 6 bases, with 21 bases sitting between them. The germline gives CDR1 MGHDK, CDR2 SYGVNS. The CDR3 length is 18 residues. This CDR3 reads CASSERDPGRPGNSPLHF. The CDR3 nucleotides are TGTGCCAGCAGTGAGAGAGATCCGGGGCGGCCGGGTAATTCACCCCTCCACTTT.

The chain combines TRBV5-1 with TRBJ2-7; 9 bases line up with TRBD1. V shed 5 bases and J 7 bases; nucleotides not matched to a gene: 16. Germline V lookup: CDR1 SGHRS, CDR2 YFSETQ. CDR3 size: 16 residues. The CDR3 loop is CASSFNRDRAPWEQYF. In DNA form, the CDR3 reads TGCGCCAGCAGTTTTAACCGGGACAGGGCACCTTGGGAGCAGTACTTC.

A word on this clonotype: A read error may account for a junction end that differs from germline. The chain employs TRBV7-6 and TRBJ1-1; TRBD1 aligns across 7 bases. The CDR3 is 14 residues long. Germline CDR1 and CDR2: SGHVS and FNYEAQ. CDR3 in amino acids: CAGSHTGEVTEAFF. The CDR3 nucleotides are TGTGCCGGCAGTCATACAGGGGAAGTTACTGAAGCTTTCTTT.

This clonotype appeared many times. The chain combines TRBV7-9 with TRBJ2-7; TRBD1 matches at 7 bases. The junction had 10 bases not matched to a gene; V was cut back by 6 bases and J by 2 bases. Germline CDR1 is SEHNR and CDR2 is FQNEAQ (reference sequence). This CDR3 contains 15 residues. In nucleotides, the CDR3 is TGTGCCAGCAGGCAGACAGGGACGGGGACCTACGAGCAGTACTTC. It is translated as CASRQTGTGTYEQYF.

V usage is TRBV7-2 and J usage is TRBJ1-2, with 9 nucleotides matching TRBD1. V gave up 5 bases and J gave up 4 bases; unmatched junction bases: 8. CDR3 length: 15 amino acids. Germline loops: CDR1 SGHTA, CDR2 FQGNSA. Here the CDR3 DNA reads TGTGCCAGCAGCGTGATGGACAGGGGTATCTATGGCTACACCTTC. Translation: CASSVMDRGIYGYTF.

The chain links TRBV29-1 to TRBJ1-2; D uncertain. The V gene lost 4 bases and the J gene lost 6 bases, with 9 bases spanning the gap. The germline V gene encodes CDR1 SQVTM and CDR2 ANQGSEA. The CDR3 spans 11 residues. CDR3 in DNA: TGCAGCGTTGGGTATAGCGATGGCTACACCTTC. Translated: CSVGYSDGYTF.

In its sample, this clonotype was seen many times. The gene calls are TRBV2 and TRBJ2-7, with D hard to call. V was clipped by 1 base and J by 3 bases, with 4 bases between them. The CDR3 has 12 amino acids. Germline V gene sequence: CDR1 SNHLY, CDR2 FYNNEI. The CDR3 here is CASSEVGYEQYF. The CDR3 region has the DNA TGTGCCAGCAGTGAAGTCGGCTACGAGCAGTACTTC.

Many counts were recorded for this clonotype. The gene calls are TRBV7-8 and TRBJ2-7; D is unresolved. Between the trimmed V and J ends, which lost 5 bases and 3 bases, there was a span of 5 bases. The CDR3 is 11 residues long. Germline V gives CDR1 SGHVS, CDR2 FQNEAQ. Written as DNA, the CDR3 is TGTGCCAGCAGCCAGTTCTACGAGCAGTACTTC. Amino acids: CASSQFYEQYF.

The V call is TRBV29-1, the J call TRBJ1-3, with D tentatively TRBD1 (6 bases). Trimming took off 8 bases at V and 0 bases at J, with 14 bases between the two ends. Per the germline V gene, CDR1 is SQVTM and CDR2 is ANQGSEA. CDR3 length: 14 amino acids. The CDR3 DNA reads as TGCAGCAAGTATGGACAGACCTCTGGAAACACCATATATTTT. Translated: CSKYGQTSGNTIYF.

This clonotype turned up a few times. The CDR3, as DNA: TGTGCCAGCAGTTTATTTCTTGGAGGAAATGAAAAACTGTTTTTT. Its protein product is CASSLFLGGNEKLFF. The chain carries TRBV27 and TRBJ1-4; D not certain. In germline, CDR1 is MNHEY, CDR2 SMNVEV (reference sequence). Trimming left V 1 base short and J 5 bases short, with 11 bases between. The CDR3 is 15 amino acids.

The chain is built from TRBV7-9 and TRBJ1-1, with D unresolved. The CDR3 length is 14 residues. Germline CDR1 is SEHNR and CDR2 is FQNEAQ (reference sequence). With 6 bases removed from V and 1 base from J, the gap between germline ends came to 12 bases. This chain's CDR3 is CASSLTHWNTEAFF. The CDR3 coding sequence is TGTGCCAGCAGTTTAACGCACTGGAACACTGAAGCTTTCTTT.

This clonotype was seen a few times. A junction end diverges from the germline sequence, so it may reflect a read error. This sequence joins TRBV29-1 and TRBJ1-1; no firm D call. The CDR3 is 12 residues long. The germline V gene encodes CDR1 SQVTM and CDR2 ANQGSEA. CDR3: CAWTAQNTEAFF. The CDR3 DNA reads as TGTGCCTGGACCGCGCAGAACACTGAAGCTTTCTTT.